The sequence of this T cell receptor beta chain was determined in a study of T cell repertoires in cytomegalovirus infection. About the research overall: Public TCR beta signatures were indicative of both CMV infection and a matching HLA type.

TCRdb redid the calling of the reads with MiXCR, one entry per CDR3 protein. This sample has almost 500,000 distinct CDR3 sequences, with roughly 10% found just once. This clonotype occurred many times. Antigen: not known. General study points: Public TCR beta family frequency separated CMV-and-HLA carriers, including in an independent cohort.

V was clipped by 1 base and J by 3 bases, with 10 bases between them. Per germline, CDR1 SEHNR and CDR2 FQNEAQ (reference sequence). The CDR3 sequence is 15 residues long. The sequencing sample was made of PBMCs. The clonotype originates from a human donor in good health (CMV status not recorded). Some clones in this sample may be carry-over from other donors' samples. The rearrangement links TRBV7-9 to TRBJ2-1; the D gene is possibly TRBD2 (5 bases). The CDR3 loop is CASSLVLGDYNEQFF. CDR3 coding DNA: TGTGCCAGCAGCTTAGTTCTCGGGGACTACAATGAGCAGTTCTTC.